Shown below are 13 T cell receptor beta chains from a single sample sequenced in a study of siplizumab effects on memory and regulatory T cells. Clones were sequenced by immunoSEQ multiplex PCR, and TCRdb holds only the in-frame ones, with some missing. Of 70,000 to 100,000 clones in the sample, 93% are singletons; the top ten hold around 6.5%. The sequenced sample was CD8+ T cells sorted from blood. These receptor sequences come from a human donor in good health.

The chain is built from TRBV27 and TRBJ2-2; D is ambiguous. The germline V gene encodes CDR1 MNHEY and CDR2 SMNVEV (reference sequence). Trimming left V 2 bases short and J 2 bases short, with 6 bases between. The CDR3 is 14 residues long. CDR3 sequence (DNA): TGTGCCAGCAGTTTAGGCAGAAACACCGGGGAGCTGTTTTTT. Its protein product is CASSLGRNTGELFF.

In the case of this clone: An end of the junction differs from the germline gene, which may be a read error. The chain recombines TRBV7-7 with TRBJ1-1, with TRBD1 matching over 7 bases. This CDR3 region has 15 residues. CDR1 SSHAT and CDR2 FNYEAQ come from the germline V gene (reference sequence). The chain's CDR3 is CASSWGQTLNTEAFF. The DNA of the CDR3 is TGTGCTAGCAGTTGGGGACAGACTTTGAACACTGAAGCTTTCTTT.

The chain employs TRBV6-5 and TRBJ1-4; maybe TRBD1 (6 bases). Germline CDR1 MNHEY, CDR2 SVGAGI. The length of the CDR3 is 14 residues. V was pared by 5 bases and J by 3 bases, with 10 bases between. The CDR3 nucleotides are TGTGCCAGCAGTCCACAGGGTTCTAATGAAAAACTGTTTTTT. Protein: CASSPQGSNEKLFF.

The chain is built from TRBV11-3 and TRBJ1-1; 7 nucleotides match TRBD1. The CDR3 runs to 13 residues. Germline V CDR1 and CDR2: SGHNT, YENEEA. With 4 bases clipped from V and 4 bases from J, the junction kept 3 bases outside the gene matches. The CDR3 sequence is CASSSPGGTEAFF. In nucleotides, the CDR3 is TGTGCCAGCAGCTCGCCAGGGGGCACTGAAGCTTTCTTT.

This chain links TRBV2 with TRBJ2-7; 9 bases are shared with TRBD2. The CDR3 contains 14 residues. The J segment lost 0 bases and the V segment lost 8 bases, leaving 5 bases of the junction unmatched. Germline assignment: CDR1 SNHLY and CDR2 FYNNEI. The CDR3 coding sequence is TGTGCCAGCTCGGGACTAGCCTACTCCTACGAGCAGTACTTC. Amino acid sequence: CASSGLAYSYEQYF.

The V call is TRBV6-1, the J call TRBJ2-7; D is unclear. CDR1 MNHNS and CDR2 SASEGT come from the germline V gene. Trimming pared 5 bases from V and 2 bases from J, leaving 13 bases between. CDR3 size: 14 residues. The CDR3 is CASSRTDLTYEQYF. DNA of the CDR3: TGTGCCAGCAGTCGAACAGACCTGACCTACGAGCAGTACTTC.

V and J are TRBV14 and TRBJ1-1, with a weak D call TRBD1 (6 bases). Germline CDR1 and CDR2: SGHDN and FVKESK. The V end was cut by 3 bases, the J end by 2 bases, with 10 bases between. CDR3 length equals 14 residues. CDR3 amino acids: CASSHPGDNTEAFF. CDR3 bases: TGTGCCAGCAGCCACCCAGGGGATAACACTGAAGCTTTCTTT.

This chain connects TRBV6-5 to TRBJ2-7, with 11 bases identical to TRBD2. CDR1 and CDR2 (germline): MNHEY, SVGAGI. With 7 bases clipped from V and 6 bases from J, the junction kept 11 bases outside the gene matches. The CDR3 extends over 15 amino acids. CDR3 residues: CASTTRGTSGPEQYF. In DNA, the CDR3 is TGTGCCAGCACCACGAGGGGGACTAGCGGACCCGAGCAGTACTTC.

This clone was seen just once. V is TRBV4-1 and J is TRBJ1-2; D remains unclear. V was clipped by 0 bases and J by 2 bases, with 10 bases between them. The CDR3 length is 15 residues. Germline V gene sequence: CDR1 MGHRA, CDR2 YSYEKL. Written as DNA, the CDR3 is TGCGCCAGCAGCCAAGAAAGGCAGCCAAACTATGGCTACACCTTC. Translating gives CASSQERQPNYGYTF.

The chain employs TRBV19 and TRBJ2-7; 9 bases fit TRBD1. The CDR3 consists of 19 residues. Germline V gives CDR1 LNHDA, CDR2 SQIVND (reference sequence). V lost 2 bases to trimming and J lost 2 bases; unmatched junction nucleotides: 16. The CDR3 region has the DNA TGTGCCAGTAGTATACAGTCGATGGAGGGGACAGGGATCGCCTACGAGCAGTACTTC. As protein: CASSIQSMEGTGIAYEQYF.

The V call is TRBV27, the J call TRBJ2-5; TRBD1 is a possible D gene (6 bases). Deletions cut 2 bases from V and 11 bases from J, with 27 bases between. Germline CDR1 reads MNHEY; CDR2 reads SMNVEV (reference sequence). This CDR3 contains 17 residues. CDR3 in amino acids: CASSLDLLTGLPGEQYF. In DNA form, the CDR3 reads TGTGCCAGCAGTTTAGATCTCCTGACAGGTCTTCCAGGTGAGCAGTACTTC.

In this sample, this clone turned up once. The chain employs TRBV9 and TRBJ2-1; 9 nucleotides align to TRBD2. Germline V lookup: CDR1 SGDLS, CDR2 YYNGEE. Trimming took 0 bases from V and 2 from J; bases not matched to a gene: 6. CDR3 length equals 17 residues. DNA of the CDR3: TGTGCCAGCAGCGTAGTCGCTAGCGGGATACCCTACAATGAGCAGTTCTTC. Amino acid sequence: CASSVVASGIPYNEQFF.

This rearrangement joins TRBV30 to TRBJ1-1; D remains unclear. From germline, CDR1 is GTSNPN and CDR2 SVGIG (reference sequence). This CDR3 has 12 residues. V was trimmed by 3 bases and J by 2 bases, leaving 7 bases between them. CDR3 sequence: CAWRPRNTEAFF. As DNA, the CDR3 is TGTGCCTGGAGGCCCCGAAACACTGAAGCTTTCTTT. The variable domain in full, with the rest retrieved from reference TRBV30 and TRBJ1-1, is SQTIHQWPATLVQPVGSPLSLECTVEGTSNPNLYWYRQAAGRGLQLLFYSVGIGQISSEVPQNLSASRPQDRQFILSSKKLLLSDSGFYLCAWRPRNTEAFFGQGTRLTVV.